The 23 T cell receptor beta chains reported below all come from one sample, sequenced in a study of T-cell memory formation after mild COVID-19. One entry per CDR3 protein, called by TCRdb with MiXCR from the 5' RACE reads. The table lists roughly 260,000 distinct CDR3 sequences, over 15% of them singletons. Material for sequencing was PBMCs or a T cell subset sorted from them (not recorded which). All receptors derive from a young man who had mild COVID-19 (a few samples of this study predate the infection). Cell type and time point are not known.

This rearrangement joins TRBV5-1 to TRBJ1-1, with D uncertain. Germline loops: CDR1 SGHRS, CDR2 YFSETQ. V lost 3 bases to trimming and J lost 4 bases, with 10 bases between them. The CDR3 is 13 residues long. CDR3 sequence: CASSSLKGTEAFF. The CDR3 DNA sequence: TGCGCCAGCAGCTCCCTTAAAGGCACTGAAGCTTTCTTT.

The genes are TRBV7-9 and TRBJ1-2; 7 bases are shared with TRBD1. Germline CDR1 reads SEHNR; CDR2 reads FQNEAQ (reference sequence). Unmatched junction bases numbered 4, after V lost 5 bases and J lost 7 bases. This CDR3 has 12 amino acids. This CDR3 is CASSPRGIGYTF. As DNA, the CDR3 is TGTGCCAGCAGCCCCAGGGGGATTGGCTACACCTTC.

This clonotype was seen more than once but under ten times. The V call is TRBV20-1, the J call TRBJ2-3; 7 bases map to TRBD2. CDR1 is DFQATT and CDR2 is SNEGSKA in the germline V gene (reference sequence). The CDR3 runs to 15 residues. With 6 bases clipped from V and 0 bases from J, the junction kept 9 bases outside the gene matches. CDR3 loop: CSALLWEGSTDTQYF. In DNA, the CDR3 is TGCAGTGCCCTTCTTTGGGAGGGAAGCACAGATACGCAGTATTTT.

This clonotype has a handful of counts. This chain links TRBV12-3 or TRBV12-4 with TRBJ1-2; D is undetermined. The ends were cut back, 1 base at V and 8 bases at J, with 8 bases in the middle. The CDR3 spans 12 residues. The CDR3 region is CASSLGAGGYTF. The CDR3 bases are TGTGCCAGCAGTTTAGGGGCTGGAGGCTACACCTTC.

This clonotype was seen ten or more times. V and J are TRBV18 and TRBJ2-3, with D unresolved. The V and J ends lost 1 base and 6 bases respectively, with 2 bases between them. The V gene's germline CDR1 is KGHSH and CDR2 LQKENI. The CDR3 has 11 amino acids. The CDR3 loop is CASSPRDTQYF. In DNA, the CDR3 is TGTGCCAGCTCACCACGGGATACGCAGTATTTT.

The J gene is TRBJ1-1, the V gene TRBV7-9, with D perhaps TRBD1 (5 bases). This CDR3 comprises 14 residues. CDR1 and CDR2 (germline): SEHNR, FQNEAQ (reference sequence). Trimming pared 2 bases from V and 1 base from J, leaving 8 bases between. DNA of the CDR3: TGTGCCAGCAGCTTACGACAGACGAACACTGAAGCTTTCTTT. Residues: CASSLRQTNTEAFF.

This clonotype has a count of ten or more. The rearrangement links TRBV25-1 to TRBJ2-6, with D uncertain. Germline CDR1 MGHDK, CDR2 SYGVNS. The CDR3 consists of 13 residues. The V end was cut by 6 bases, the J end by 1 base, with 4 bases between. CDR3 coding DNA: TGTGCCAGCAGGGGGTCTGGGGCCAACGTCCTGACTTTC. Its protein is CASRGSGANVLTF.

In this sample, this clonotype turned up many times. The chain links TRBV20-1 to TRBJ1-2; D ambiguous. Germline CDR1 DFQATT, CDR2 SNEGSKA (reference sequence). Deletions cut 2 bases from V and 7 bases from J, with 14 bases between. The CDR3 has 13 residues. The CDR3 region has the DNA TGCAGTGCTAGACAGGTGGGCTCCTCTGGCTACACCTTC. Protein sequence: CSARQVGSSGYTF.

This clonotype was counted between two and nine times. The chain couples TRBV5-1 to TRBJ2-3; the D is unclear. The CDR3 length is 12 residues. Germline lookup yields CDR1 SGHRS and CDR2 YFSETQ. The V and J ends lost 1 base and 3 bases respectively, with 3 bases between them. The CDR3 here is CASSLLTDTQYF. In nucleotides, the CDR3 is TGCGCCAGCAGCTTGTTAACAGATACGCAGTATTTT.

This clonotype was observed a handful of times. The chain has TRBV12-3 or TRBV12-4 and TRBJ1-1, with D tentatively TRBD1 (5 bases). Trimming cost V 8 bases and J 1 base, with 11 bases left between them. The CDR3 runs to 13 residues. As DNA, the CDR3 is TGTGCCAGCCAGACAGATGCGAACACTGAAGCTTTCTTT. Encoded protein: CASQTDANTEAFF.

This clonotype was seen only a few times. This sequence joins TRBV5-1 and TRBJ2-5; 8 positions agree with TRBD2. The length of the CDR3 is 14 residues. V lost 1 base, J lost 3 bases, and 2 bases stayed unmatched. Germline CDR1 and CDR2: SGHRS and YFSETQ. The CDR3 protein is CASSLFGGEETQYF. CDR3 sequence (DNA): TGCGCCAGCAGCTTGTTCGGGGGGGAAGAGACCCAGTACTTC.

This clonotype was counted between two and nine times. The rearrangement uses TRBV20-1 and TRBJ2-1; 11 bases agree with TRBD2. The junction had 1 base not matched to a gene; V was cut back by 6 bases and J by 3 bases. This CDR3 has 13 amino acids. Looked up from germline, CDR1 is DFQATT and CDR2 is SNEGSKA (reference sequence). CDR3 DNA sequence: TGCAGTGCAACTAGCGGGAGCTACAATGAGCAGTTCTTC. This gives the protein CSATSGSYNEQFF.

A few counts support this clonotype. V gene TRBV6-2 or TRBV6-3 combines with J gene TRBJ2-5; tentatively, D is TRBD2 (6 bases). Germline lookup yields CDR1 MNHEY and CDR2 SVGEGT. Trimming removed 3 bases at V and 3 bases at J, with 14 bases between. The CDR3 totals 15 residues. The DNA for the CDR3 is TGTGCCAGCAGTTATCCCGGGCGCGGGAAAGAGACCCAGTACTTC. As protein: CASSYPGRGKETQYF.

V and J are TRBV4-3 and TRBJ2-3; 10 bases are a match to TRBD2. In germline, CDR1 is LGHNA, CDR2 YSLEER. CDR3 size: 16 residues. The trim removed 4 bases at V and 4 bases at J, leaving 8 bases unmatched. CDR3: CASSRGSGGSADTQYF. For the CDR3, the DNA is TGCGCCAGCAGCCGAGGTAGCGGGGGGTCGGCAGATACGCAGTATTTT.

The rearrangement links TRBV27 to TRBJ2-3, with D possibly called TRBD1 or TRBD2 (5 bases each). Deletions cut 3 bases from V and 0 bases from J, with 16 bases between. Germline values: CDR1 MNHEY, CDR2 SMNVEV (reference sequence). The CDR3 sequence is 17 residues long. CDR3 coding DNA: TGTGCCAGCAGTTTGTATCCGGGACGGGACAGCACAGATACGCAGTATTTT. Translating gives CASSLYPGRDSTDTQYF.

This clonotype was seen more than once but under ten times. This chain joins TRBV3-1 and TRBJ2-5; no firm D call. The germline V and J ends were trimmed by 1 base and 4 bases, with 7 bases remaining between them. Germline V gene sequence: CDR1 LGHDT, CDR2 YNNKEL (reference sequence). The CDR3 is 13 amino acids. The CDR3 bases are TGTGCCAGCAGCCAAGGTCTTTCAGAGACCCAGTACTTC. Translated, it gives CASSQGLSETQYF.

This clonotype was picked up one time. The chain's CDR3 is CASSQETTGEVYGYTF. The DNA for the CDR3 is TGTGCCAGCTCGCAAGAAACGACAGGGGAGGTATATGGCTACACCTTC. The genes are TRBV18 and TRBJ1-2, with 8 bases that match TRBD1. V lost 6 bases, J lost 5 bases, and 14 bases stayed unmatched. This CDR3 is built from 16 residues. CDR1 is KGHSH and CDR2 is LQKENI in the germline V gene. Using reference TRBV18 and TRBJ1-2 for the parts outside the CDR3, the full variable domain is NAGVMQNPRHLVRRRGQEARLRCSPMKGHSHVYWYRQLPEEGLKFMVYLQKENIIDESGMPKERFSAEFPKEGPSILRIQQVVRGDSAAYFCASSQETTGEVYGYTFGSGTRLTVV.

The table lists this clonotype with a few counts. The rearrangement joins TRBV5-1 to TRBJ2-3; TRBD1 or TRBD2 may be the D gene (6 bases each). Trimming took 4 bases from V and 0 from J, leaving 21 bases between them. CDR3 size: 18 residues. Germline CDR1 and CDR2: SGHRS and YFSETQ. CDR3 loop: CASSVDFGGYSSTDTQYF. The CDR3 nucleotides are TGCGCCAGCAGCGTAGACTTCGGGGGCTACTCTAGCACAGATACGCAGTATTTT.

This clonotype has a handful of counts. This chain connects TRBV12-3 or TRBV12-4 to TRBJ2-3; D is unresolved. This CDR3 is 13 amino acids long. V lost 3 bases and J 2 bases, leaving 6 bases between the germline ends. The CDR3 DNA reads TGTGCCAGCAGTTTGGGTAACACAGATACGCAGTATTTT. Amino acid sequence: CASSLGNTDTQYF.

The chain combines TRBV5-8 with TRBJ2-7, with D tentatively TRBD2 (6 bases). The CDR3 totals 14 residues. The V gene's germline CDR1 is SGHTS and CDR2 YDEGEE. Trimming shortened V by 4 bases and J by 2 bases, and 13 bases separated the two germline ends. The CDR3 DNA follows: TGTGCCAGCAGCACGGGACTCCCACCCTACGAGCAGTACTTC. Protein: CASSTGLPPYEQYF.

The chain recombines TRBV5-6 with TRBJ2-7; a possible D gene is TRBD1 (8 bases). The V end lost 4 bases, the J end lost 6 bases, and 20 bases lay between the germline ends. The CDR3 spans 15 residues. CDR1 is SGHDT and CDR2 is YYEEEE in the germline V gene. CDR3: CASSESGQGLLEQYV. CDR3 sequence (DNA): TGTGCCAGCAGCGAATCAGGACAGGGACTACTCGAGCAGTACGTC.

The chain joins TRBV2 to TRBJ2-7; possible D gene TRBD1, 5 bases. The CDR3 runs 14 residues. The germline V gene encodes CDR1 SNHLY and CDR2 FYNNEI. The germline V and J ends were trimmed by 5 bases and 0 bases, with 11 bases remaining between them. This CDR3 reads CASSFQGASYEQYF. CDR3 DNA: TGTGCCAGCAGTTTCCAGGGTGCCTCCTACGAGCAGTACTTC.

This clonotype has more than one count but fewer than ten. The chain has TRBV7-2 and TRBJ2-1, with TRBD1 matching 9 bases. V shed 0 bases and J 2 bases; nucleotides not matched to a gene: 5. Germline loops: CDR1 SGHTA, CDR2 FQGNSA. The CDR3 loop spans 17 amino acids. CDR3 sequence: CASSLAQGALPYNEQFF. CDR3 nucleotides: TGTGCCAGCAGCTTAGCACAGGGGGCTCTTCCCTACAATGAGCAGTTCTTC.